The subject of this entry is one TCR beta chain. Other DNA sequences in the sample encode the same CDR3. The record originates from a study of blood T cell repertoires in COVID-19. Overall study context: In each case, the material was cDNA or gDNA derived from T cells, B-cell-depleted T cells, or PBMCs.

In assigning cohorts, the study relied on participant-reported clinical history. The table came from immunoSEQ multiplex PCR; TCRdb's copy has only in-frame clones and leaves some out. The table records hundreds of thousands of clones, about 90% of them present only once. This CDR3 spans 11 amino acids. The germline CDR1 and CDR2 sequences are MDHEN and SYDVKM. V was clipped by 4 bases and J by 5 bases, with 6 bases between them. The clonotype originates from a woman aged 18-35 years with acute COVID-19. The sequenced sample consisted of PBMCs or T cells enriched from blood (not recorded which). The rearrangement links TRBV28 to TRBJ2-7; D is unresolved. CDR3 sequence: CASSSTDEQYF. DNA for the CDR3: TGTGCCAGCAGTTCAACAGACGAGCAGTACTTC.